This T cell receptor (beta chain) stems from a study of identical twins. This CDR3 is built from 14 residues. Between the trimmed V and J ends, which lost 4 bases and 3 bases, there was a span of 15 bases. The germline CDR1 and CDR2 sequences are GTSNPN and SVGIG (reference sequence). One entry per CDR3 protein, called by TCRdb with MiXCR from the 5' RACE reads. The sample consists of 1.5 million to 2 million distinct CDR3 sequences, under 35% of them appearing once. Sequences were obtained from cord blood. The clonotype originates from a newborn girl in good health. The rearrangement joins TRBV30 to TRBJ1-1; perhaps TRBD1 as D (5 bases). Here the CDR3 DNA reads TGTGCCTGGAATCCAGGGAGAAGGGACACTGAAGCTTTCTTT. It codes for CAWNPGRRDTEAFF.